The next 11 T cell receptor beta chains were all read from a single sample in a study of CD8+ T cells in alopecia areata. Treatment of the sample: oral pan-JAK inhibitor, 5-10 mg twice daily. The authors extracted RNA and reverse transcribed it into cDNA as the sequencing template. TCRdb keeps only in-frame clones here, not all; method: immunoSEQ multiplex PCR. This table holds 150,000 to 200,000 clones, about 60% found once. Sample: CD8+ T cells sorted from blood, taken at week 24, from a patient treated with tofacitinib. The receptors were gathered from a human donor with alopecia areata.

V gene TRBV13 combines with J gene TRBJ2-7, with 13 bases lining up with TRBD2. This CDR3 comprises 15 residues. The V and J ends lost 3 bases and 6 bases, in that order; junction bases with no gene match: 5. Per the germline V gene, CDR1 is PRHDT and CDR2 is FYEKMQ (reference sequence). In DNA, the CDR3 is TGTGCCAGCAGCTTCGGGACTAGCGGGGTGGGCGAGCAGTACTTC. This translates into CASSFGTSGVGEQYF.

The rearrangement uses TRBV7-9 and TRBJ2-5; 13 nucleotides line up with TRBD2. With V trimmed by 8 bases and J by 0 bases, 3 bases remained unmatched. The CDR3 length is 15 residues. Per germline, CDR1 SEHNR and CDR2 FQNEAQ (reference sequence). CDR3 in amino acids: CASLGLAGYQETQYF. The CDR3 DNA sequence: TGTGCCAGCTTGGGACTAGCGGGGTACCAAGAGACCCAGTACTTC.

The chain carries TRBV30 and TRBJ2-1; 7 bases match TRBD2. Germline V lookup: CDR1 GTSNPN, CDR2 SVGIG (reference sequence). With V trimmed by 4 bases and J by 3 bases, 3 bases remained unmatched. The CDR3 is 13 residues long. The CDR3 here is CAWTSGFYNEQFF. CDR3 sequence (DNA): TGTGCCTGGACTAGCGGTTTCTACAATGAGCAGTTCTTC.

The table lists this clone with many counts. The chain combines TRBV21-1 with TRBJ2-1; the D call in the table, TRBD1, was not verified against the DNA. TRBV21-1 is labeled a pseudogene. This CDR3 is 20 amino acids long. CDR3 region: CASSKKGASRGPSSYNEQFF. The CDR3 coding sequence is TGTGCCAGCAGCAAAAAGGGGGCTTCAAGGGGGCCAAGCTCCTACAATGAGCAGTTCTTC.

The J gene is TRBJ1-1, the V gene TRBV5-1; possibly TRBD1 for D (5 bases). From germline, CDR1 is SGHRS and CDR2 YFSETQ. The CDR3 has 15 amino acids. V was shortened by 2 bases and J by 1 base, with 12 bases between the two germline ends. The CDR3 spells CASSFAAGSNTEAFF. The CDR3 region has the DNA TGCGCCAGCAGCTTCGCGGCAGGGTCGAACACTGAAGCTTTCTTT.

This clone was counted only a few times. The J gene is TRBJ1-6, the V gene TRBV30; 10 nucleotides line up with TRBD1. CDR1 GTSNPN and CDR2 SVGIG come from the germline V gene (reference sequence). The V and J ends lost 0 bases and 8 bases, in that order; junction bases with no gene match: 4. The CDR3 totals 15 residues. The CDR3 DNA follows: TGTGCCTGGAGTGTATCGGGACAGGGGTATTCACCCCTCCACTTT. This translates into CAWSVSGQGYSPLHF.

The chain links TRBV6-5 to TRBJ1-5, with 8 bases lining up with TRBD1. With V trimmed by 4 bases and J by 7 bases, 6 bases remained unmatched. The germline CDR1 and CDR2 sequences are MNHEY and SVGAGI. This CDR3 has 14 residues. The CDR3 spells CASSFGQGDQPQHF. The CDR3 nucleotides read TGTGCCAGCAGTTTCGGACAGGGCGACCAGCCCCAGCATTTT.

The rearrangement uses TRBV4-1 and TRBJ2-1, with 11 nucleotides matching TRBD1. The germline CDR1 and CDR2 sequences are MGHRA and YSYEKL. V shed 2 bases, J shed 5 bases, and the junction held 5 bases outside the gene matches. The CDR3 length is 16 residues. CDR3 sequence: CASSQPGQGANNEQFF. The CDR3 region has the DNA TGCGCCAGCAGCCAACCCGGACAGGGGGCAAACAATGAGCAGTTCTTC.

In its sample, this clone was seen a few times. The genes are TRBV29-1 and TRBJ2-1; perhaps TRBD2 as D (7 bases). The V end lost 5 bases, the J end lost 3 bases, and 11 bases lay between the germline ends. Germline values: CDR1 SQVTM, CDR2 ANQGSEA. The CDR3 length is 13 residues. The CDR3 sequence is CSVRGGGYNEQFF. The CDR3 nucleotides read TGCAGCGTTAGGGGGGGCGGCTACAATGAGCAGTTCTTC.

This clone was counted a few times. The J gene is TRBJ2-1, the V gene TRBV13, with TRBD2 as a possible D gene (7 bases). The CDR3 has 15 residues. The V gene's germline CDR1 is PRHDT and CDR2 FYEKMQ (reference sequence). V lost 5 bases to trimming and J lost 10 bases, with 21 bases between them. As DNA, the CDR3 is TGTGCCAGCAGCCCTCGAGGGGGGGGCAAGTGGGAGCAGTTCTTC. Translating gives CASSPRGGGKWEQFF. Complete variable domain (other parts from reference TRBV13 and TRBJ2-1): AAGVIQSPRHLIKEKRETATLKCYPIPRHDTVYWYQQGPGQDPQFLISFYEKMQSDKGSIPDRFSAQQFSDYHSELNMSSLELGDSALYFCASSPRGGGKWEQFFGPGTRLTVL.

The CDR3 here is CAWSVGEGAYEQYF. The DNA of the CDR3 is TGTGCCTGGAGTGTAGGGGAAGGTGCCTACGAGCAGTACTTC. The genes are TRBV30 and TRBJ2-7; possible D gene TRBD1, 5 bases. The CDR3 consists of 14 residues. Trimming took 0 bases from V and 2 from J, leaving 11 bases between them. Germline CDR1 GTSNPN, CDR2 SVGIG (reference sequence).